A selection of T cell receptor beta chains follows, all from one sample in a study of blood T cell repertoires in COVID-19. The method was immunoSEQ multiplex PCR; TCRdb's version includes in-frame clones alone and lacks a portion of them. The sample lists around 300,000 clones; 85% to 90% were seen once. Material: peripheral blood. The receptor set was obtained from a woman in her forties with COVID-19, enrolled during active disease. Each CDR3 is given with its conserved first and last residue. Fields, in order: D gene, J gene, clone size, V gene, CDR3 length, CDR3 DNA, CDR3 protein. D genes are given only for firm matches. Where a row states a size, it is once, few, many or the class of an expanded clone; other rows omit it.

>-|TRBJ1-2|-|TRBV4-3|17
TGCGCCAGCAGCCCATCTAGGGCGGGGGCGTTTAACTATGGCTACACCTTC
CASSPSRAGAFNYGYTF
>TRBD2|TRBJ2-4|-|TRBV7-8|17
TGTGCCAGCAGCTTAGCACAGCGGGGGGGTGGCAAAAACATTCAGTACTTC
CASSLAQRGGGKNIQYF
>TRBD2|TRBJ2-3|-|TRBV28|20
TGTGCCAGCAGTTCCCCCGCAACTAGCGGGGGGACCCAAATCACAGATACGCAGTATTTT
CASSSPATSGGTQITDTQYF
>-|TRBJ1-2|-|TRBV7-2|14
TGTGCCAGCAGCTTAGTGGGGGCCTCCTATGGCTACACCTTC
CASSLVGASYGYTF
>-|TRBJ1-2|-|TRBV25-1|13
TGTGCCAGCGCGGATCGGCTAACCTATGGCTACACCTTC
CASADRLTYGYTF
>-|TRBJ1-1|-|TRBV7-6|15
TGTGCCAGCAGCTTAGGGTTGAGCCCGAACACTGAAGCTTTCTTT
CASSLGLSPNTEAFF
>-|TRBJ1-1|-|TRBV19|12
TGTGCCAGTATTGCAGAGAACACTGAAGCTTTCTTT
CASIAENTEAFF
>-|TRBJ1-5|-|TRBV3-1/TRBV3-2|15
TGTGCCAGCAGCCCGGGGGACGGAAGGGGTCAGCCCCAGCATTTT
CASSPGDGRGQPQHF
>-|TRBJ2-7|-|TRBV6-2/TRBV6-3|16
TGTGCCAGCAGTTACTTTTTCAGGGTCATTACCTACGAGCAGTACTTC
CASSYFFRVITYEQYF
>-|TRBJ1-4|-|TRBV5-1|14
TGCGCCAGCAGCTTGGACGGGACAAGTGAAAAACTGTTTTTT
CASSLDGTSEKLFF
>-|TRBJ2-6|-|TRBV19|20
TGTGCCAGTAGTATTCGCAGGGGAGCGGGAATTAATGCTGGGGCCAACGTCCTGACTTTC
CASSIRRGAGINAGANVLTF
>TRBD2|TRBJ2-7|-|TRBV6-5|14
TGTGCCAGCAAACTAGCGGGAGCCCTGTACGAGCAGTACTTC
CASKLAGALYEQYF
>TRBD1|TRBJ1-6|-|TRBV27|15
TGTGCCAGCAGTACGACGGGACAGGGAGTAGCCCCCCTCCACTTT
CASSTTGQGVAPLHF
>-|TRBJ2-7|-|TRBV5-1|14
TGCGCCAGCAGCTACCGACAGGGAGGCTACGAGCAGTACTTC
CASSYRQGGYEQYF
>-|TRBJ2-7|-|TRBV15|14
TGTGCCACCGGTCCGGGAGCCCCGCTCTACGAGCAGTACTTC
CATGPGAPLYEQYF
>TRBD2|TRBJ2-1|-|TRBV7-2|16
TGTGCCAGCAGCTTAGGTCGGGGGGAGTCCTACAATGAGCAGTTCTTC
CASSLGRGESYNEQFF
>TRBD1|TRBJ2-7|-|TRBV5-1|15
TGCGCCAGCAGCCTGGGACAGGTCATGTTCTACGAGCAGTACTTC
CASSLGQVMFYEQYF
>-|TRBJ2-2|-|TRBV18|15
TGTGCCAGCTCACTGCAGGGACTTAACACCGGGGAGCTGTTTTTT
CASSLQGLNTGELFF
>-|TRBJ2-3|-|TRBV29-1|17
TGCAGCGTTGTCAAGGGAAGGGGGTATACTAGCACAGATACGCAGTATTTT
CSVVKGRGYTSTDTQYF
>TRBD1|TRBJ2-7|-|TRBV5-5|17
TGTGCCAGCAGCTTGGGTTCGTCCGGACAGGGAACCTACGAGCAGTACTTC
CASSLGSSGQGTYEQYF
>-|TRBJ2-3|-|TRBV27|16
TGTGCCGTCGGGACAGGGAGGACTAGCAGGCCAGATACGCAGTATTTT
CAVGTGRTSRPDTQYF
>-|TRBJ2-7|few|TRBV29-1|15
TGCAGCGTTGACTCGGGAAGCTCACTCTCCTACGAGCAGTACTTC
CSVDSGSSLSYEQYF
>-|TRBJ2-2|-|TRBV6-5|12
TGTGCCAGCAGTTTCAGGGCAGGGGAGCTGTTTTTT
CASSFRAGELFF
>-|TRBJ2-3|once|TRBV7-2|13
TGTGCCAGCAGCTTAGACTGGACAGATACGCAGTATTTT
CASSLDWTDTQYF
>-|TRBJ2-5|-|TRBV5-1|14
TGCGCCAGCAGCTTGGCCGGAGGACGCGAGACCCAGTACTTC
CASSLAGGRETQYF
>-|TRBJ1-2|-|TRBV9|13
TGTGCCAGCAGCCCCCGGGGGGACTATGGCTACACCTTC
CASSPRGDYGYTF
>TRBD1|TRBJ1-2|once|TRBV5-1|13
TGCGCCAGCAGCGCCCAGGGGGACTATGGCTACACCTTC
CASSAQGDYGYTF
>TRBD2|TRBJ2-1|-|TRBV29-1|14
TGCAGCGTTGAAGACGCTAGCGGGGGCAATGAGCAGTTCTTC
CSVEDASGGNEQFF
>-|TRBJ1-3|-|TRBV7-2|18
TGTGCCAGCAGCAGCTTAGCGGGTGGGGTTCTACCTGGAAACACCATATATTTT
CASSSLAGGVLPGNTIYF
>-|TRBJ2-3|few|TRBV27|15
TGTGCCAGCAGTTTAATCCAGTCCAGCACAGATACGCAGTATTTT
CASSLIQSSTDTQYF
>-|TRBJ1-1|-|TRBV11-2|13
TGTGCCAGCAGCTGGACACAGAACACTGAAGCTTTCTTT
CASSWTQNTEAFF
>-|TRBJ1-4|-|TRBV2|13
TGTGCCAGCAGTGGACGGGTTAATGAAAAACTGTTTTTT
CASSGRVNEKLFF
>-|TRBJ1-5|-|TRBV6-1|15
TGTGCCAGCAGTGAATGGCACAATAGCAATCAGCCCCAGCATTTT
CASSEWHNSNQPQHF
>TRBD1|TRBJ1-2|-|TRBV7-9|16
TGTGCCAGCAGCTTGCCGGGGACAGGAGAGACCTATGGCTACACCTTC
CASSLPGTGETYGYTF
>-|TRBJ1-5|-|TRBV19|15
TGTGCCAGTAGGCCGGACATTCGGCGTCTGCAGCCCCAGCATTTT
CASRPDIRRLQPQHF